This T cell receptor beta chain was profiled in a study of T-cell reconstitution after alpha-beta-depleted transplantation in children. Whole-study results and caveats: One year post-transplant, T-cell counts and diversity were largely derived from T cells produced anew. Expanded clones from the graft, numbering several hundred, reportedly supplied alpha-beta T cells about two months after transplant. After transplant, high TCRbeta diversity at day 60 in some patients arose from surviving recipient T cells and thymic progenitors.

Ten or more counts support this clonotype. Its antigen remains unknown. The CDR3 runs 14 residues. CDR1 is LGHDT and CDR2 is YNNKEL in the germline V gene (reference sequence). Trimming stripped 0 bases from V and 2 bases from J, with 8 bases between. Unique molecular identifiers were incorporated during preparation of the TCRbeta library. TCRdb passed the PCR reads through MiXCR, listing each CDR3 protein once. Of approximately 300,000 distinct CDR3 sequences listed, more than 9% are singletons. Sequencing used peripheral blood, obtained 180 days after TCRalphabeta/CD19-depleted stem cell transplant. This receptor was taken from a male patient aged 2 to 9 who had a stem cell transplant for chronic granulomatous disease, so the T cells may come from the graft donor. The chain employs TRBV3-1 and TRBJ2-7, with D uncertain. The CDR3 DNA is TGTGCCAGCAGCCAAGATGGGTACACCTACGAGCAGTACTTC. It is translated as CASSQDGYTYEQYF.